This passage covers 31 T cell receptor beta chains from one sample sequenced in a study of blood T cell repertoires in COVID-19. Data came from immunoSEQ multiplex PCR; TCRdb stores just in-frame clones and leaves some out. The sample includes 350,000 to 450,000 clones, 70% to 90% of them seen just once. Sequencing was performed on peripheral blood. These receptors came from a woman in her sixties or seventies with COVID-19, enrolled during active disease.

This clone was seen a single time. The V gene is TRBV4-1, the J gene TRBJ2-7; possible D gene TRBD1, 6 bases. Trimming removed 5 bases at V and 5 bases at J, with 13 bases between. The germline V gene encodes CDR1 MGHRA and CDR2 YSYEKL. The CDR3 contains 13 residues. Here the CDR3 DNA reads TGCGCCAGCAGCTCAAACTACAGGGACGAGCAGTACTTC. Protein product: CASSSNYRDEQYF.

The chain joins TRBV10-1 to TRBJ1-1; a possible D gene is TRBD1 (6 bases). Trimming removed 0 bases from V and 4 bases from J, with 12 bases in between. Germline CDR1 and CDR2: WNHNN and SYGVQD (reference sequence). This CDR3 region has 15 residues. In DNA, the CDR3 is TGCGCCAGCAGTGAGTCAGCCACAGGGTCCACTGAAGCTTTCTTT. Encoded protein: CASSESATGSTEAFF.

This clone was observed a handful of times. This chain uses TRBV5-1 with TRBJ2-2, with 9 bases that match TRBD1. Trimming took 7 bases from V and 1 from J; bases not matched to a gene: 2. Germline loops: CDR1 SGHRS, CDR2 YFSETQ. CDR3 length: 14 amino acids. The CDR3 region is CASGGQGNTGELFF. The CDR3 DNA sequence: TGCGCCAGCGGGGGACAGGGGAACACCGGGGAGCTGTTTTTT.

In this sample, this clone turned up once. The V gene is TRBV7-2, the J gene TRBJ2-4; TRBD1 matches at 9 bases. This CDR3 is built from 15 residues. J lost 3 bases, V lost 5 bases, and 5 bases had no gene match. The germline CDR1 and CDR2 sequences are SGHTA and FQGNSA. The CDR3 nucleotides read TGTGCCAGCAGCCCCAGGACAGGGGTCAAAAACATTCAGTACTTC. This translates into CASSPRTGVKNIQYF. Combining the CDR3 with reference TRBV7-2 and TRBJ2-4 gives the whole variable domain GAGVSQSPSNKVTEKGKDVELRCDPISGHTALYWYRQSLGQGLEFLIYFQGNSAPDKSGLPSDRFSAERTGGSVSTLTIQRTQQEDSAVYLCASSPRTGVKNIQYFGAGTRLSVL.

This rearrangement joins TRBV5-1 to TRBJ1-2; 9 nucleotides line up with TRBD1. The CDR3 totals 15 residues. V lost 4 bases and J lost 1; bases outside the gene matches: 5. Looked up from germline, CDR1 is SGHRS and CDR2 is YFSETQ. For the CDR3, the DNA is TGCGCCAGCAGCGTGACAGGGGGAAATAACTATGGCTACACCTTC. Translated: CASSVTGGNNYGYTF.

The chain couples TRBV6-4 to TRBJ2-3, with D possibly being TRBD2 (5 bases). CDR3 length: 14 amino acids. The germline V and J ends were trimmed by 5 bases and 1 base, with 10 bases remaining between them. CDR1 and CDR2 from the germline V gene are MRHNA and SNTAGT. CDR3 nucleotides: TGTGCCAGCAGTTTATTCGGGGGCACAGATACGCAGTATTTT. Protein: CASSLFGGTDTQYF.

The chain employs TRBV5-4 and TRBJ2-7, with 9 positions matching TRBD1. The CDR3 sequence is 16 residues long. Germline-derived CDR1 and CDR2 are SGHNT and YYREEE (reference sequence). J lost 2 bases, V lost 4 bases, and 10 bases had no gene match. CDR3 nucleotide sequence: TGTGCCAGCAGCAAAACCTCGGGACAGGGTGCCTACGAGCAGTACTTC. It translates to CASSKTSGQGAYEQYF.

The rearrangement links TRBV4-1 to TRBJ2-5; 11 bases are shared with TRBD2. V lost 6 bases, J lost 3 bases, and 3 bases stayed unmatched. This CDR3 is 14 amino acids long. Per germline, CDR1 MGHRA and CDR2 YSYEKL. This CDR3 is CASRKLAGEETQYF. CDR3 DNA sequence: TGCGCCAGCAGAAAACTAGCGGGGGAAGAGACCCAGTACTTC.

The rearrangement joins TRBV2 to TRBJ2-1; 12 nucleotides align to TRBD2. Germline V gene lookup returns CDR1 SNHLY and CDR2 FYNNEI. V was clipped by 6 bases and J by 6 bases; unmatched bases: 3. The CDR3 length is 14 residues. Here the CDR3 DNA reads TGTGCCAGCAGGACTAGCGGGGGTAGCAATGAGCAGTTCTTC. Translated: CASRTSGGSNEQFF.

The J gene is TRBJ1-1, the V gene TRBV25-1, with D maybe TRBD1 (6 bases). Germline CDR1 MGHDK, CDR2 SYGVNS. V lost 8 bases and J 5 bases, leaving 21 bases between the germline ends. This CDR3 is 15 amino acids long. CDR3 residues: CASRESGGAGTEAFF. The CDR3 DNA is TGTGCCAGCCGGGAGTCGGGGGGCGCTGGGACTGAAGCTTTCTTT. The whole variable domain, remainder taken from reference TRBV25-1 and TRBJ1-1, is EADIYQTPRYLVIGTGKKITLECSQTMGHDKMYWYQQDPGMELHLIHYSYGVNSTEKGDLSSESTVSRIRTEHFPLTLESARPSHTSQYLCASRESGGAGTEAFFGQGTRLTVV.

This clone appeared once. This sequence joins TRBV7-2 and TRBJ1-6, with 7 bases lining up with TRBD1. CDR1 SGHTA and CDR2 FQGNSA come from the germline V gene. The V segment lost 7 bases and the J segment 5 bases; nucleotides outside the gene matches: 2. CDR3 length: 13 residues. CDR3 sequence: CASMDRNNSPLHF. The CDR3 DNA reads as TGTGCCAGCATGGACAGGAATAATTCACCCCTCCACTTT. Complete variable domain (other parts from reference TRBV7-2 and TRBJ1-6): GAGVSQSPSNKVTEKGKDVELRCDPISGHTALYWYRQSLGQGLEFLIYFQGNSAPDKSGLPSDRFSAERTGGSVSTLTIQRTQQEDSAVYLCASMDRNNSPLHFGNGTRLTVT.

This rearrangement joins TRBV4-2 to TRBJ2-5; TRBD1 is a possible D gene (5 bases). Germline loops: CDR1 LGHNA, CDR2 YNFKEQ. V was cut by 1 base and J by 0 bases, with 9 bases left in between. CDR3 length equals 15 residues. The DNA for the CDR3 is TGTGCCAGCAGCCAAGGCGCCAGGGACCAAGAGACCCAGTACTTC. It translates to CASSQGARDQETQYF.

V gene TRBV5-6 combines with J gene TRBJ2-1; 12 nucleotides align to TRBD2. Germline CDR1 and CDR2: SGHDT and YYEEEE. The CDR3 is made up of 17 amino acids. Unmatched junction bases numbered 9, after V lost 1 base and J lost 7 bases. The chain's CDR3 is CASSLNLLAGGHNEQFF. CDR3 nucleotides: TGTGCCAGCAGCTTGAATCTACTAGCGGGGGGTCATAATGAGCAGTTCTTC.

This clone was recorded once. The V and J genes are TRBV6-5 and TRBJ2-5; possible D gene TRBD2, 6 bases. CDR1 is MNHEY, CDR2 SVGAGI, per germline. The germline V and J ends were trimmed by 6 bases and 5 bases, with 16 bases remaining between them. The CDR3 covers 14 residues. The CDR3, as DNA: TGTGCCAGCAGCCCCGAGGGACTCCAGGAGACCCAGTACTTC. This sequence encodes CASSPEGLQETQYF.

This clone is a singleton in its sample. The V and J genes are TRBV5-1 and TRBJ2-5; the D is unclear. Germline V gene data show CDR1 as SGHRS and CDR2 as YFSETQ. The CDR3 extends over 12 amino acids. V was clipped by 5 bases and J by 2 bases, with 7 bases between them. The CDR3 DNA reads as TGCGCCAGCAGTGTGGAGCAAGAGACCCAGTACTTC. Protein sequence: CASSVEQETQYF.

Regarding this clone: Within the sample, other DNA sequences also encode this same CDR3. The rearrangement links TRBV18 to TRBJ2-3; D might be TRBD1 (6 bases). This CDR3 has 15 amino acids. Per the germline V gene, CDR1 is KGHSH and CDR2 is LQKENI. V gave up 1 base and J gave up 0 bases, with 8 bases separating them. The CDR3 nucleotides are TGTGCCAGCTCACCACTTGGGACAAGCACAGATACGCAGTATTTT. Translation: CASSPLGTSTDTQYF.

The chain joins TRBV5-1 to TRBJ2-7; 7 bases are a match to TRBD2. Trimming cost V 4 bases and J 4 bases; bases outside gene matches: 11. The CDR3 loop spans 15 amino acids. Germline V CDR1 and CDR2: SGHRS, YFSETQ. The CDR3 spells CASSPTAGSGYEQYF. The CDR3 DNA follows: TGCGCCAGCAGCCCGACAGCGGGATCCGGATACGAGCAGTACTTC.

The CDR3 nucleotides read TGTGCCAGCAGTTTATTGGGGGGGAAAAACATTCAGTACTTC. Protein: CASSLLGGKNIQYF. The rearrangement joins TRBV28 to TRBJ2-4; 7 nucleotides align to TRBD2. Trimming removed 1 base from V and 4 bases from J; junction bases left unmatched: 1. Germline CDR1 reads MDHEN; CDR2 reads SYDVKM. This CDR3 is 14 amino acids long.

The chain links TRBV4-2 to TRBJ2-1, with D perhaps TRBD1 (5 bases). CDR1 is LGHNA, CDR2 YNFKEQ, per germline. Trimming stripped 0 bases from V and 12 bases from J, with 9 bases between. The CDR3 totals 12 residues. The CDR3 region has the DNA TGTGCCAGCAGCCAAGATTACAGGCGGCAGTTCTTC. Its translation is CASSQDYRRQFF.

V and J are TRBV28 and TRBJ1-4; no definite D call. The germline CDR1 and CDR2 sequences are MDHEN and SYDVKM. This CDR3 has 13 residues. With 6 bases removed from V and 0 bases from J, the gap between germline ends came to 5 bases. The DNA for the CDR3 is TGTGCCAGCAGCACTCCAACTAATGAAAAACTGTTTTTT. It codes for CASSTPTNEKLFF.

This clone was seen a few times. The genes are TRBV4-1 and TRBJ1-2; 10 bases agree with TRBD1. The CDR3 is 14 residues long. J gave up 4 bases and V 1 base, and 0 bases lay outside the gene matches. The germline gives CDR1 MGHRA, CDR2 YSYEKL. CDR3 bases: TGCGCCAGCAGCCAAGGGGACAGGGGCTATGGCTACACCTTC. Translating it yields CASSQGDRGYGYTF.

This clone appeared once. The CDR3 DNA is TGCGCCAGCAGCTTCCGGGACAGGGGCACTGAAGCTTTCTTT. This codes for CASSFRDRGTEAFF. The V call is TRBV5-1, the J call TRBJ1-1, with TRBD1 matching over 10 bases. The V gene's germline CDR1 is SGHRS and CDR2 YFSETQ. After removal of 2 bases from V and 4 bases from J, the junction contained 2 bases not matched to a gene. CDR3 length: 14 residues. The variable domain in full, with the rest retrieved from reference TRBV5-1 and TRBJ1-1, is KAGVTQTPRYLIKTRGQQVTLSCSPISGHRSVSWYQQTPGQGLQFLFEYFSETQRNKGNFPGRFSGRQFSNSRSEMNVSTLELGDSALYLCASSFRDRGTEAFFGQGTRLTVV.

This chain joins TRBV7-8 and TRBJ1-1; perhaps TRBD1 as D (6 bases). Germline V gene lookup returns CDR1 SGHVS and CDR2 FQNEAQ. V was pared by 0 bases and J by 2 bases, with 7 bases between. This CDR3 region has 14 residues. The CDR3 protein is CASSLAGGNTEAFF. CDR3 DNA: TGTGCCAGCAGCTTAGCAGGGGGTAACACTGAAGCTTTCTTT.

The chain uses TRBV3-1 (or the pseudogene TRBV3-2) and TRBJ1-2, with TRBD1 as a possible D gene (5 bases). CDR3 length equals 12 residues. The V end was cut by 5 bases, the J end by 5 bases, with 9 bases between. The V gene's germline CDR1 is LGHDT and CDR2 YNNKEL (reference sequence). This chain's CDR3 is CASSYGTYGYTF. Written as DNA, the CDR3 is TGTGCCAGCAGCTACGGGACTTATGGCTACACCTTC.

This clone was detected once. The genes are TRBV5-1 and TRBJ1-1, with 7 positions matching TRBD1. The CDR3 spans 15 residues. V shed 6 bases, J shed 4 bases, and the junction held 12 bases outside the gene matches. Per germline, CDR1 SGHRS and CDR2 YFSETQ. CDR3 in amino acids: CASNQLGTVSTEAFF. CDR3 nucleotides: TGCGCCAGCAACCAATTAGGGACAGTTAGCACTGAAGCTTTCTTT. The full variable domain, completed using reference TRBV5-1 and TRBJ1-1, is KAGVTQTPRYLIKTRGQQVTLSCSPISGHRSVSWYQQTPGQGLQFLFEYFSETQRNKGNFPGRFSGRQFSNSRSEMNVSTLELGDSALYLCASNQLGTVSTEAFFGQGTRLTVV.

This chain links TRBV6-5 with TRBJ2-7; 8 bases are a match to TRBD2. V lost 5 bases and J lost 7; bases outside the gene matches: 13. CDR1 MNHEY and CDR2 SVGAGI come from the germline V gene. CDR3 length: 15 residues. The CDR3 DNA reads as TGTGCCAGCAGTCGGACGAGCGGGGGTTACCAGGAGCAGTACTTC. The encoded protein is CASSRTSGGYQEQYF.

V and J are TRBV28 and TRBJ2-7, with TRBD2 identical over 10 bases. V trimming: 7 bases; J trimming: 0 bases; junction bases outside the gene matches: 6. CDR3 length: 15 residues. Germline V gene lookup returns CDR1 MDHEN and CDR2 SYDVKM. The CDR3 DNA follows: TGTGCCAGCATCACTATAGCGGGGGGCTCCTACGAGCAGTACTTC. This codes for CASITIAGGSYEQYF.

The rearrangement uses TRBV6-5 and TRBJ1-2; 9 bases map to TRBD1. Germline-derived CDR1 and CDR2 are MNHEY and SVGAGI. CDR3 length: 14 residues. Unmatched junction bases numbered 4, after V lost 6 bases and J lost 2 bases. DNA of the CDR3: TGTGCCAGCAGACCACAGGGGGCGAACTATGGCTACACCTTC. Protein sequence: CASRPQGANYGYTF.

The chain couples TRBV14 to TRBJ1-2; D not resolved. Germline CDR1 and CDR2: SGHDN and FVKESK. V was clipped by 0 bases and J by 0 bases, with 11 bases between them. The CDR3 is 16 residues long. The CDR3 here is CASSQDSLLANYGYTF. CDR3 coding DNA: TGTGCCAGCAGCCAAGATTCCCTACTAGCTAACTATGGCTACACCTTC.

The chain joins TRBV11-3 to TRBJ1-4, with D unclear. V lost 0 bases to trimming and J lost 4 bases, with 12 bases between them. Germline CDR1 SGHNT, CDR2 YENEEA. The CDR3 spans 16 residues. Here the CDR3 DNA reads TGTGCCAGCAGCTTAGATATCGGCGGAGTTAATGAAAAACTGTTTTTT. It specifies CASSLDIGGVNEKLFF.

The genes are TRBV3-1 (or the pseudogene TRBV3-2) and TRBJ1-4, with D perhaps matching TRBD1 (5 bases). The ends were cut back, 4 bases at V and 3 bases at J, with 9 bases in the middle. Germline-derived CDR1 and CDR2 are LGHDT and YNNKEL (reference sequence). This CDR3 has 14 residues. The CDR3 DNA reads TGTGCCAGCAGCCTGCAGGGCTCTAATGAAAAACTGTTTTTT. This gives the protein CASSLQGSNEKLFF.